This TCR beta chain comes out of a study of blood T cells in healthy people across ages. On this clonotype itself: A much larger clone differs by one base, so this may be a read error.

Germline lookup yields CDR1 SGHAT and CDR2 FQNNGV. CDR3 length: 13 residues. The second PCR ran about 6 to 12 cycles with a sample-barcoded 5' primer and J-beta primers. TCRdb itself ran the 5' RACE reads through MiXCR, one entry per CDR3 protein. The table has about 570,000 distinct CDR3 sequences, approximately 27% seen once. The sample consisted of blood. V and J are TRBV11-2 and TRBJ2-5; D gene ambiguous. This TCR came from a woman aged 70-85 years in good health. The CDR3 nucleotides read TGTGCCAGCAGCTTATCCGCCGGAGAGACCCACTACTTC. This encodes CASSLSAGETHYF.